These 11 T cell receptor beta chains came from one sample sequenced in a study of T cell changes during pregnancy in multiple sclerosis. The assay was immunoSEQ multiplex PCR, and TCRdb's table has in-frame clones only and misses some. The table lists 35,000 to 50,000 clones, around 89% of them singletons, with around 1.2% in the top ten. The sample consisted of CD4+ T cells from peripheral blood mononuclear cells, taken in the second trimester of pregnancy. The origin of the receptors is a female donor with multiple sclerosis, enrolled in a pregnancy study.

The chain carries TRBV28 and TRBJ1-2; no clear D. The germline V gene has CDR1 MDHEN and CDR2 SYDVKM. V lost 1 base and J lost 4, with 7 bases in between. This CDR3 comprises 13 residues. The CDR3 DNA sequence: TGTGCCAGCAGTTTATCAGATGGCTATGGCTACACCTTC. Its protein is CASSLSDGYGYTF.

This clone was recorded a few times. The chain links TRBV5-1 to TRBJ2-3, with 7 bases aligning to TRBD2. With V trimmed by 4 bases and J by 0 bases, 5 bases remained unmatched. Germline V lookup: CDR1 SGHRS, CDR2 YFSETQ. This CDR3 is built from 15 residues. The CDR3 bases are TGCGCCAGCAGCATCAGCGGGACTAGCACAGATACGCAGTATTTT. This codes for CASSISGTSTDTQYF.

This chain uses TRBV4-2 with TRBJ2-2; D unclear. This CDR3 has 14 amino acids. Trimming took off 0 bases at V and 2 bases at J, with 4 bases between the two ends. Germline V gene lookup returns CDR1 LGHNA and CDR2 YNFKEQ. CDR3 DNA: TGTGCCAGCAGCCAAGATATTAACACCGGGGAGCTGTTTTTT. Protein: CASSQDINTGELFF.

This chain joins TRBV23-1 and TRBJ2-1, with 8 bases aligning to TRBD2. TRBV23-1 is given ORF status, its function remaining uncertain. J lost 9 bases, V lost 1 base, and 8 bases had no gene match. The CDR3 consists of 15 residues. Written as DNA, the CDR3 is TGCGCCAGCAGTCAATGCGGGACTAGGGCAAGTGAGCAGTTCTTC. The encoded protein is CASSQCGTRASEQFF.

CDR3 DNA: TGTGCCAGCAGGGGACTAGCGGGAGGTGGAGGGACCCAGTACTTC. This translates into CASRGLAGGGGTQYF. The chain recombines TRBV27 with TRBJ2-5; 15 bases map to TRBD2. With 6 bases clipped from V and 7 bases from J, the junction kept 6 bases outside the gene matches. Per germline, CDR1 MNHEY and CDR2 SMNVEV (reference sequence). CDR3 length: 15 amino acids.

J is TRBJ1-3 and V is TRBV7-3; no reliable D call. Trimming removed 1 base at V and 0 bases at J, with 10 bases between. This CDR3 spans 16 amino acids. CDR1 and CDR2 from the germline V gene are SGHTA and FQGTGA. CDR3 amino acids: CASSLIPGSSGNTIYF. CDR3 nucleotide sequence: TGTGCCAGCAGCTTAATTCCGGGAAGCTCTGGAAACACCATATATTTT. Together with reference TRBV7-3 and TRBJ1-3, the CDR3 gives the full variable domain: GAGVSQTPSNKVTEKGKYVELRCDPISGHTALYWYRQSLGQGPEFLIYFQGTGAADDSGLPNDRFFAVRPEGSVSTLKIQRTERGDSAVYLCASSLIPGSSGNTIYFGEGSWLTVV.

The V gene is TRBV27, the J gene TRBJ2-7; 8 nucleotides align to TRBD1. V was clipped by 6 bases and J by 2 bases; unmatched bases: 3. Per germline, CDR1 MNHEY and CDR2 SMNVEV (reference sequence). The CDR3 is 13 amino acids. The CDR3 DNA is TGTGCCAGCAGCCTGGACAGGGCCTACGAGCAGTACTTC. Translating gives CASSLDRAYEQYF.

DNA for the CDR3: TGTGCCAGCAGTCAGCGCGCCGACGAGCAGTACTTC. As protein: CASSQRADEQYF. The chain employs TRBV28 and TRBJ2-7; D is unclear. Trimming took 5 bases from V and 5 from J, leaving 10 bases between them. CDR1 is MDHEN, CDR2 SYDVKM, per germline. This CDR3 region has 12 residues.

The chain recombines TRBV19 with TRBJ2-1; 7 bases are shared with TRBD1. The CDR3 is 13 residues long. The V gene end was trimmed by 8 bases and the J gene end by 3 bases; junction bases not matched to a gene: 4. Germline CDR1 is LNHDA and CDR2 is SQIVND (reference sequence). The CDR3 loop is CASGTANYNEQFF. The CDR3 nucleotides read TGTGCCAGTGGGACAGCGAACTACAATGAGCAGTTCTTC.

CDR3 coding DNA: TGCACCAGCAGCCAAGAAATATTCCGGGGTACTCGAAACTATGGCTACACCTTC. It codes for CTSSQEIFRGTRNYGYTF. The chain couples TRBV1 to TRBJ1-2. TRBV1 is a documented pseudogene. The CDR3 sequence is 18 residues long.

The chain is built from TRBV28 and TRBJ1-5; 8 nucleotides match TRBD1. CDR1 is MDHEN, CDR2 SYDVKM, per germline. V was clipped by 10 bases and J by 2 bases; unmatched bases: 16. This CDR3 region has 17 residues. The CDR3 DNA sequence: TGTGCCACCCACAGGGGGTCTTCGGGTGGAGGCAATCAGCCCCAGCATTTT. Its protein is CATHRGSSGGGNQPQHF.